The rows below give T cell receptor beta chains drawn from one sample of a study of sequential checkpoint blockade in melanoma. Sequenced by immunoSEQ multiplex PCR; TCRdb stores in-frame clones only, minus some. Of some 1,500 clones detected, 22% appear once; the ten largest clones hold 9% to 15%. The specimen comprised tumor tissue (inferred from file names), sampled from a patient given nivolumab and ipilimumab in sequence. These receptors were obtained from a human donor with melanoma. CDR3s include the opening cysteine and the closing phenylalanine or tryptophan. Fields, in order: clone size, D gene, V gene, J gene, CDR3 DNA, CDR3 protein. The D gene is left open where the match is weak. Rows may omit the clone size; those that give it use once, few, many or a size class.

clone_size: few
d_call: .
v_call: TRBV4-1
j_call: TRBJ1-1
cdr3_nt: TGCGCCAGCAGCCCGGAATCCGACACTGAAGCTTTCTTT
cdr3_aa: CASSPESDTEAFF

clone_size: .
d_call: .
v_call: TRBV1
j_call: TRBJ1-3
cdr3_nt: TGCGCCAGCAGCCAAGAGAGGCAGTTGGGAAACACCATATATTTT
cdr3_aa: CASSQERQLGNTIYF

clone_size: few
d_call: TRBD2
v_call: TRBV27
j_call: TRBJ2-7
cdr3_nt: TGTGCCAGCAGTTTATATCCTAGCGGGAGGATGTACGAGCAGTACTTC
cdr3_aa: CASSLYPSGRMYEQYF

clone_size: .
d_call: TRBD1
v_call: TRBV14
j_call: TRBJ2-3
cdr3_nt: TGTGCCAGCAGCCAAGGACAGGGTAGCACAGATACGCAGTATTTT
cdr3_aa: CASSQGQGSTDTQYF

clone_size: once
d_call: .
v_call: TRBV5-1
j_call: TRBJ1-4
cdr3_nt: TGCGCCAGCAGCATTGGAGATGCAACTAATGAAAAACTGTTTTTT
cdr3_aa: CASSIGDATNEKLFF

clone_size: few
d_call: TRBD1
v_call: TRBV7-1
j_call: TRBJ2-7
cdr3_nt: TGTGCCAGCAGCTCATTAATTCAGGGGGCCTACGAGCAGTACTTC
cdr3_aa: CASSSLIQGAYEQYF

clone_size: few
d_call: .
v_call: TRBV19
j_call: TRBJ1-5
cdr3_nt: TGTGCCAGTAGTATTGGGCAGTATAGCAATCAGCCCCAGCATTTT
cdr3_aa: CASSIGQYSNQPQHF

clone_size: few
d_call: .
v_call: TRBV5-1
j_call: TRBJ2-4
cdr3_nt: TGCGCCAGCAGCTTGGTCGGGGGGCTCGACATTCAGTACTTC
cdr3_aa: CASSLVGGLDIQYF

clone_size: .
d_call: TRBD1
v_call: TRBV5-1
j_call: TRBJ1-1
cdr3_nt: TGCGCCAGCAGCTTGGAGGGACAGGTTTTGAACACTGAAGCTTTCTTT
cdr3_aa: CASSLEGQVLNTEAFF

clone_size: .
d_call: TRBD1
v_call: TRBV19
j_call: TRBJ1-6
cdr3_nt: TGTGCCAGTCTTGAACATGGACAGGATAATTCACCCCTCCACTTT
cdr3_aa: CASLEHGQDNSPLHF

clone_size: .
d_call: .
v_call: TRBV5-1
j_call: TRBJ2-1
cdr3_nt: TGCGCCAGCAGCTTACAGGGAAACTTGTTTGATGAGCAGTTCTTC
cdr3_aa: CASSLQGNLFDEQFF

clone_size: .
d_call: TRBD2
v_call: TRBV30
j_call: TRBJ2-1
cdr3_nt: TGTGCCTGGAGTTCGGGACTAGTAATACATGAGCAGTTCTTC
cdr3_aa: CAWSSGLVIHEQFF

clone_size: few
d_call: .
v_call: TRBV9
j_call: TRBJ2-5
cdr3_nt: TGTGCCAGCAGCGTAGCCCCGACTAGGGGAGAGGAGACCCAGTACTTC
cdr3_aa: CASSVAPTRGEETQYF

clone_size: few
d_call: TRBD1
v_call: TRBV6-7
j_call: TRBJ1-3
cdr3_nt: TGTACCAGCAGTTACTCCCAGGGGGCGAGCTCTGGAAACACCATATATTTT
cdr3_aa: CTSSYSQGASSGNTIYF

clone_size: few
d_call: .
v_call: TRBV9
j_call: TRBJ2-7
cdr3_nt: TGTGCCAGCATTTTTACTAGGGACGGCACCTACGAGCAGTACTTC
cdr3_aa: CASIFTRDGTYEQYF

clone_size: few
d_call: TRBD1
v_call: TRBV28
j_call: TRBJ2-3
cdr3_nt: TGTGCCAGCAACCTGGGACAGTTTAGCACAGATACGCAGTATTTT
cdr3_aa: CASNLGQFSTDTQYF

clone_size: few
d_call: .
v_call: TRBV16
j_call: TRBJ1-1
cdr3_nt: TGTGCCAGCAGCCAATCGGGGGGGAACACTGAAGCTTTCTTT
cdr3_aa: CASSQSGGNTEAFF

clone_size: .
d_call: .
v_call: TRBV5-1
j_call: TRBJ1-4
cdr3_nt: TGCGCCAGCAGCTTGGCCGGACAAGGTTATGAAAAACTGTTTTTT
cdr3_aa: CASSLAGQGYEKLFF

clone_size: medium-sized
d_call: .
v_call: TRBV7-5
j_call: TRBJ1-1
cdr3_nt: TGTGCCAGCAGCGGGTCCAACGGAGCGAGTGAAGCTTTCTTT
cdr3_aa: CASSGSNGASEAFF

clone_size: .
d_call: .
v_call: TRBV6-7
j_call: TRBJ2-2
cdr3_nt: TGTGCCAGCAGTACAGGAGGGGAGCTGTTTTTT
cdr3_aa: CASSTGGELFF

clone_size: few
d_call: TRBD1
v_call: TRBV4-1
j_call: TRBJ1-1
cdr3_nt: TGCGCCAGCAGCCACGTTTGGACCCCCAGGGGGCTCACTGAAGCTTTCTTT
cdr3_aa: CASSHVWTPRGLTEAFF

clone_size: medium-sized
d_call: TRBD1
v_call: TRBV4-1
j_call: TRBJ1-5
cdr3_nt: TGCGCCAGCAGCCAAGAAGGGCAGGGGGGAAGCAATCAGCCCCAGCATTTT
cdr3_aa: CASSQEGQGGSNQPQHF

clone_size: .
d_call: TRBD1
v_call: TRBV28
j_call: TRBJ1-1
cdr3_nt: TGTGCCAGCAGAGGGACAGGGGGCTCTGAAGCTTTCTTT
cdr3_aa: CASRGTGGSEAFF

clone_size: few
d_call: TRBD1
v_call: TRBV10-2
j_call: TRBJ1-6
cdr3_nt: TGCGCCAGCAGTCGACAGGGAGGGGAGCCCCTCCACTTT
cdr3_aa: CASSRQGGEPLHF

clone_size: few
d_call: .
v_call: TRBV7-1
j_call: TRBJ1-1
cdr3_nt: TGTGCCAGCAGCTTAAACGGGAGGACTGAAGCTTTCTTT
cdr3_aa: CASSLNGRTEAFF

clone_size: .
d_call: TRBD2
v_call: TRBV6-8
j_call: TRBJ2-5
cdr3_nt: TGTGCCAGCAGACCCCGGGACTATCAAGAGACCCAGTACTTC
cdr3_aa: CASRPRDYQETQYF

clone_size: few
d_call: .
v_call: TRBV11-3
j_call: TRBJ2-1
cdr3_nt: TGTGCCAGCAGCTCAAAGGGACTCACCTACAATGAGCAGTTCTTC
cdr3_aa: CASSSKGLTYNEQFF

clone_size: few
d_call: .
v_call: TRBV7-5
j_call: TRBJ1-5
cdr3_nt: TGTGCCAGCAGCGTTGGACAGGGGAGGGAGCCCCAGCATTTT
cdr3_aa: CASSVGQGREPQHF

clone_size: .
d_call: TRBD1
v_call: TRBV29-1
j_call: TRBJ2-2
cdr3_nt: TGCAGCGTTGAAACCGGGACAGGGGGGGCCGGGGAGCTGTTTTTT
cdr3_aa: CSVETGTGGAGELFF

clone_size: .
d_call: .
v_call: TRBV9
j_call: TRBJ2-5
cdr3_nt: TGTGCCAGCAGAGTTAACGCGGGAGAGACCCAGTACTTC
cdr3_aa: CASRVNAGETQYF

clone_size: .
d_call: .
v_call: TRBV5-1
j_call: TRBJ2-5
cdr3_nt: TGCGCCAGCAGCCCGGACTCGACCCGGGAGACCCAGTACTTC
cdr3_aa: CASSPDSTRETQYF

clone_size: .
d_call: .
v_call: TRBV5-1
j_call: TRBJ2-7
cdr3_nt: TGCGCCAGCAGCTCCAATGCGGGGACGACCAACGAGCAGTACTTC
cdr3_aa: CASSSNAGTTNEQYF

clone_size: few
d_call: TRBD1
v_call: TRBV5-1
j_call: TRBJ1-2
cdr3_nt: TGCGCCAGCAGCCCACCCCCGGGACAGGGGGCCGACTACTATGGCTACACCTTC
cdr3_aa: CASSPPPGQGADYYGYTF

clone_size: .
d_call: .
v_call: TRBV28
j_call: TRBJ2-4
cdr3_nt: TGTGCCAGCAGTATGAGGGGGGAGTTGGTCATTCAGTACTTC
cdr3_aa: CASSMRGELVIQYF

clone_size: medium-sized
d_call: TRBD2
v_call: TRBV11-3
j_call: TRBJ2-3
cdr3_nt: TGTGCCAGCAGCTCCTTAGCGGGGAGGACAGATACGCAGTATTTT
cdr3_aa: CASSSLAGRTDTQYF

clone_size: .
d_call: TRBD1
v_call: TRBV5-1
j_call: TRBJ2-2
cdr3_nt: TGCGCCAGCGGGGACAGTCTGAACACCGGGGAGCTGTTTTTT
cdr3_aa: CASGDSLNTGELFF

clone_size: .
d_call: TRBD1
v_call: TRBV11-3
j_call: TRBJ2-5
cdr3_nt: TGTGCCAGCACCGGGGGGCTCGGGACAGGGGTAGAGACCCAGTACTTC
cdr3_aa: CASTGGLGTGVETQYF

clone_size: .
d_call: .
v_call: TRBV7-2
j_call: TRBJ1-1
cdr3_nt: TGTGCCAGCAGCTCTACCGAAGGGACTGAAGCTTTCTTT
cdr3_aa: CASSSTEGTEAFF

clone_size: few
d_call: .
v_call: TRBV11-3
j_call: TRBJ1-3
cdr3_nt: TGTGCCAGCAGCTTTATTTTTTCCGAGGCGACTGGAAACACCATATATTTT
cdr3_aa: CASSFIFSEATGNTIYF

clone_size: few
d_call: TRBD1
v_call: TRBV29-1
j_call: TRBJ1-1
cdr3_nt: TGCAGCGTGGGGGGACAGCCCACTGAAGCTTTCTTT
cdr3_aa: CSVGGQPTEAFF

clone_size: .
d_call: .
v_call: TRBV11-3
j_call: TRBJ1-6
cdr3_nt: TGTGCCAGCAGCTCCACCTCCGGGGTTTCACCCCTCCACTTT
cdr3_aa: CASSSTSGVSPLHF

clone_size: few
d_call: .
v_call: TRBV11-3
j_call: TRBJ2-2
cdr3_nt: TGTGCCAGCAGCTTAAAAGCGGTAAACACCGGGGAGCTGTTTTTT
cdr3_aa: CASSLKAVNTGELFF

clone_size: few
d_call: .
v_call: TRBV6-8
j_call: TRBJ2-6
cdr3_nt: TGTGCCAGCAGCGCCAGCGCTGGGGCCAACGTCCTGACTTTC
cdr3_aa: CASSASAGANVLTF

clone_size: once
d_call: .
v_call: TRBV19
j_call: TRBJ2-5
cdr3_nt: TGTGCCAGTAGTGGTTCCGGGATGGAGACCCAGTACTTC
cdr3_aa: CASSGSGMETQYF

clone_size: .
d_call: TRBD2
v_call: TRBV10-2
j_call: TRBJ2-3
cdr3_nt: TGCGCCAGCAGAGGACTAGCCACAGATACGCAGTATTTT
cdr3_aa: CASRGLATDTQYF

clone_size: few
d_call: .
v_call: TRBV6-8
j_call: TRBJ2-1
cdr3_nt: TGTGCCATCAGCCCCAATAACAATGAGCAGTTCTTC
cdr3_aa: CAISPNNNEQFF

clone_size: .
d_call: TRBD1
v_call: TRBV11-3
j_call: TRBJ1-6
cdr3_nt: TGTGCCAGCAGCCGCGGGGTAAACAGGGGCTGGGGAGATAATTCACCCCTCCACTTT
cdr3_aa: CASSRGVNRGWGDNSPLHF

clone_size: large
d_call: .
v_call: TRBV6-8
j_call: TRBJ1-2
cdr3_nt: TGTGCCAGCAGACCTCGGGGGGGCCACTATGGCTACACCTTC
cdr3_aa: CASRPRGGHYGYTF